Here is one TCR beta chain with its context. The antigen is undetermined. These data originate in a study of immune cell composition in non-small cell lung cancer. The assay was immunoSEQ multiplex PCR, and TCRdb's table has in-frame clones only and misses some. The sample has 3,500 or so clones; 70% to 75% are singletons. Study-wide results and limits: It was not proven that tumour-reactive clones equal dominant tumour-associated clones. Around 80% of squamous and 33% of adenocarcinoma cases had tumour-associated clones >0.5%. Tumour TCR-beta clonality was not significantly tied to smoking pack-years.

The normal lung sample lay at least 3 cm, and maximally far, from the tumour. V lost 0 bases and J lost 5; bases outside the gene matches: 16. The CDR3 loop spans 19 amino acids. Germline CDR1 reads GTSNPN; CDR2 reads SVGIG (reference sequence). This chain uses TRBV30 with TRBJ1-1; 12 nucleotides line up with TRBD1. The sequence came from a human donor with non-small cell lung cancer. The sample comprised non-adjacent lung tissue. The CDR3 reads CAWSVVHGTGGAMRTEAFF. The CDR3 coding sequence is TGTGCCTGGAGTGTAGTTCACGGGACAGGGGGCGCGATGAGGACTGAAGCTTTCTTT.